The 21 T cell receptor beta chains below were found in one sample sequenced in a study of blood T cell repertoires in COVID-19. Produced via immunoSEQ multiplex PCR; TCRdb's table is partial and in-frame only. The repertoire holds 150,000 to 200,000 clones, with 88% as singletons. The sequenced material came from peripheral blood. These receptors all stem from a man aged 45-65 years who had recovered from COVID-19.

The chain has TRBV3-1 (or the pseudogene TRBV3-2) and TRBJ2-2; 8 bases line up with TRBD2. With V trimmed by 1 base and J by 7 bases, 8 bases remained unmatched. CDR1 is LGHDT and CDR2 is YNNKEL in the germline V gene (reference sequence). The CDR3 spans 16 residues. The CDR3 region has the DNA TGTGCCAGCAGCCAAGGGACGGGGGGGCAAGTCGGGGAGCTGTTTTTT. As protein: CASSQGTGGQVGELFF.

This chain connects TRBV7-3 to TRBJ2-1; D perhaps matches TRBD1 (6 bases). The CDR3 totals 14 residues. Germline CDR1 SGHTA, CDR2 FQGTGA. Trimming left V 5 bases short and J 7 bases short, with 15 bases between. The CDR3 spells CASSVDRSRNEQFF. The CDR3 coding sequence is TGTGCCAGCAGCGTCGACAGGTCAAGGAATGAGCAGTTCTTC.

This clone was counted once. The J gene is TRBJ1-2, the V gene TRBV28, with 11 positions matching TRBD1. V lost 3 bases to trimming and J lost 4 bases; unmatched junction nucleotides: 7. CDR3 length: 16 amino acids. Germline CDR1 reads MDHEN; CDR2 reads SYDVKM. CDR3 residues: CASSLPIGTGGYGYTF. The CDR3 coding sequence is TGTGCCAGCAGTTTGCCGATCGGGACAGGGGGCTATGGCTACACCTTC.

The gene calls are TRBV5-6 and TRBJ1-4; the D is unclear. V was pared by 3 bases and J by 13 bases, with 25 bases between. This CDR3 spans 16 amino acids. Germline V gene sequence: CDR1 SGHDT, CDR2 YYEEEE. The CDR3 loop reads CASSSSTQPGKGVLFF. DNA of the CDR3: TGTGCCAGCAGCTCATCGACACAGCCCGGGAAAGGCGTACTGTTTTTT.

This chain connects TRBV5-1 to TRBJ2-3, with D uncertain. CDR1 is SGHRS and CDR2 is YFSETQ in the germline V gene. The germline V and J ends were trimmed by 5 bases and 2 bases, with 15 bases remaining between them. This CDR3 is built from 15 residues. CDR3 loop: CASRAATLATDTQYF. In nucleotides, the CDR3 is TGCGCCAGCAGGGCGGCTACCTTGGCCACAGATACGCAGTATTTT.

The chain has TRBV6-5 and TRBJ2-5; 12 nucleotides align to TRBD1. V shed 6 bases, J shed 4 bases, and the junction held 3 bases outside the gene matches. The length of the CDR3 is 14 residues. Germline V gene sequence: CDR1 MNHEY, CDR2 SVGAGI. The CDR3 DNA follows: TGTGCCAGCAGCTCGGGACAGGGGGCAGAGACCCAGTACTTC. Translated, it gives CASSSGQGAETQYF.

The J gene is TRBJ2-3, the V gene TRBV27; 9 bases align to TRBD1. J gave up 2 bases and V 2 bases, and 8 bases lay outside the gene matches. The CDR3 runs 17 residues. Germline V gene lookup returns CDR1 MNHEY and CDR2 SMNVEV (reference sequence). The CDR3: CASSLEAGTGFTDTQYF. The CDR3 region has the DNA TGTGCCAGCAGTTTAGAAGCCGGGACAGGGTTCACAGATACGCAGTATTTT.

The chain has TRBV28 and TRBJ1-6; D may be TRBD1 (6 bases). V lost 3 bases and J lost 12, with 18 bases in between. The CDR3 is 15 residues long. Germline V gene data show CDR1 as MDHEN and CDR2 as SYDVKM. The CDR3 region has the DNA TGTGCCAGCAGTTTGGAAGTCAGGGGAAAAAAACCCCTCCACTTT. Residues: CASSLEVRGKKPLHF.

The J gene is TRBJ2-3, the V gene TRBV18, with D possibly matching TRBD2 (6 bases). The CDR3 is 15 amino acids. In germline, CDR1 is KGHSH, CDR2 LQKENI. V was shortened by 8 bases and J by 5 bases, with 20 bases between the two germline ends. DNA of the CDR3: TGTGCCAGCAAGACGTTGACGGGGGAAGGAGATACGCAGTATTTT. This translates into CASKTLTGEGDTQYF.

V usage is TRBV5-1 and J usage is TRBJ1-3; possible D gene TRBD1, 5 bases. Trimming took off 3 bases at V and 0 bases at J, with 10 bases between the two ends. Germline CDR1 and CDR2: SGHRS and YFSETQ. The CDR3 extends over 15 amino acids. CDR3 loop: CASSSGGNSGNTIYF. DNA for the CDR3: TGCGCCAGCAGCTCGGGGGGGAACTCTGGAAACACCATATATTTT.

The chain combines TRBV5-6 with TRBJ2-3; D perhaps matches TRBD1 (6 bases). Germline lookup yields CDR1 SGHDT and CDR2 YYEEEE. The CDR3 extends over 13 amino acids. V dropped 5 bases and J dropped 6 bases, with 13 bases sitting between them. The CDR3 reads CASSFTGTDTQYF. CDR3 nucleotide sequence: TGTGCCAGCAGTTTTACAGGGACGGATACGCAGTATTTT. The full variable domain, with the rest looked up from reference TRBV5-6 and TRBJ2-3, is DAGVTQSPTHLIKTRGQQVTLRCSPKSGHDTVSWYQQALGQGPQFIFQYYEEEERQRGNFPDRFSGHQFPNYSSELNVNALLLGDSALYLCASSFTGTDTQYFGPGTRLTVL.

The chain has TRBV6-1 and TRBJ2-7; TRBD2 matches at 11 bases. The ends lost 1 base at V and 2 bases at J; junction bases unmatched: 4. Germline V gives CDR1 MNHNS, CDR2 SASEGT. The CDR3 covers 16 residues. The CDR3 loop is CASSEGPSGGPYEQYF. As DNA, the CDR3 is TGTGCCAGCAGTGAAGGCCCTAGCGGGGGGCCCTACGAGCAGTACTTC.

The rearrangement uses TRBV5-1 and TRBJ2-7; maybe TRBD2 (5 bases). This CDR3 region has 13 residues. The V end was cut by 5 bases, the J end by 7 bases, with 16 bases between. Germline V gene sequence: CDR1 SGHRS, CDR2 YFSETQ. CDR3 sequence reads: CASRLEGRVEQYF. The CDR3 nucleotides read TGCGCCAGCAGACTCGAGGGTAGGGTGGAGCAGTACTTC.

V usage is TRBV19 and J usage is TRBJ1-1; D gene uncertain. Germline V gene sequence: CDR1 LNHDA, CDR2 SQIVND (reference sequence). The CDR3 sequence is 13 residues long. Between the trimmed V and J ends, which lost 4 bases and 0 bases, there was a span of 6 bases. This chain's CDR3 is CASSNELNTEAFF. For the CDR3, the DNA is TGTGCCAGTAGTAACGAGCTGAACACTGAAGCTTTCTTT.

The chain uses TRBV3-1 (or the pseudogene TRBV3-2) and TRBJ1-1; 8 positions agree with TRBD1. The germline V gene has CDR1 LGHDT and CDR2 YNNKEL (reference sequence). The J segment lost 5 bases and the V segment lost 0 bases, leaving 11 bases of the junction unmatched. The CDR3 consists of 17 residues. CDR3 amino acids: CASSQELAGGAGTEAFF. The CDR3 DNA reads as TGTGCCAGCAGCCAAGAATTGGCAGGGGGCGCGGGGACTGAAGCTTTCTTT.

This clone turned up a few times. The chain employs TRBV7-6 and TRBJ2-4; 8 nucleotides align to TRBD1. This CDR3 is built from 13 residues. The germline gives CDR1 SGHVS, CDR2 FNYEAQ. V was clipped by 4 bases and J by 10 bases; unmatched bases: 6. The CDR3 spells CASSSGGFGIQYF. DNA for the CDR3: TGTGCCAGCAGCTCAGGGGGCTTTGGGATTCAGTACTTC.

This clone was picked up many times. The CDR3 DNA reads as TGTGCCAGCAGCAAGGTTGAGGGTGGCGAGCAGTACTTC. This sequence encodes CASSKVEGGEQYF. The chain is built from TRBV21-1 and TRBJ2-7; the listed D gene, TRBD2, was not tested against the DNA. TRBV21-1 constitutes a pseudogene. This CDR3 is 13 amino acids long.

This clone was seen once. The chain carries TRBV12-3 or TRBV12-4 and TRBJ1-1, with a possible D match to TRBD1 (5 bases). The CDR3 is 13 residues long. Trimming cost V 9 bases and J 8 bases, with 19 bases left between them. In nucleotides, the CDR3 is TGTGCCAGTCTCCAGGACATCTGGGGAGAAGCTTTCTTT. It yields the protein CASLQDIWGEAFF.

The J gene is TRBJ1-1, the V gene TRBV7-6; D gene uncertain. This CDR3 region has 15 residues. Trimming pared 5 bases from V and 4 bases from J, leaving 17 bases between. CDR1 is SGHVS, CDR2 FNYEAQ, per germline. CDR3 nucleotide sequence: TGTGCCAGCAGCCCAATCCCAGAAGGGAGCACTGAAGCTTTCTTT. Protein product: CASSPIPEGSTEAFF. The full variable domain, its missing parts supplied by reference TRBV7-6 and TRBJ1-1, is GAGVSQSPRYKVTKRGQDVALRCDPISGHVSLYWYRQALGQGPEFLTYFNYEAQQDKSGLPNDRFSAERPEGSISTLTIQRTEQRDSAMYRCASSPIPEGSTEAFFGQGTRLTVV.

This clone was detected only a few times. The chain carries TRBV2 and TRBJ2-3; D is ambiguous. Trimming removed 2 bases at V and 8 bases at J, with 11 bases between. Germline V gene sequence: CDR1 SNHLY, CDR2 FYNNEI. The CDR3 is made up of 13 amino acids. The CDR3 loop reads CASSETRSGTQYF. In DNA, the CDR3 is TGTGCCAGCAGTGAAACTCGTTCTGGTACGCAGTATTTT. Together with reference TRBV2 and TRBJ2-3, the CDR3 gives the full variable domain: EPEVTQTPSHQVTQMGQEVILRCVPISNHLYFYWYRQILGQKVEFLVSFYNNEISEKSEIFDDQFSVERPDGSNFTLKIRSTKLEDSAMYFCASSETRSGTQYFGPGTRLTVL.

The V call is TRBV5-6, the J call TRBJ2-1; D uncertain. V lost 4 bases and J lost 3, with 5 bases in between. Germline CDR1 SGHDT, CDR2 YYEEEE. This CDR3 is 12 amino acids long. The CDR3 loop is CASSAFYNEQFF. CDR3 DNA sequence: TGTGCCAGCAGCGCGTTCTACAATGAGCAGTTCTTC.